This note documents a single T cell receptor beta chain sequence. Measured with immunoSEQ multiplex PCR; TCRdb has only the in-frame clones, and not every one. In the table there are 2.5 million or so clones, approximately 90% of which are singletons. This record comes from a study of shared clonotypes between healthy human individuals. This CDR3 is 17 amino acids long. Germline CDR1 and CDR2: SGHNT and YYREEE (reference sequence). With V trimmed by 5 bases and J by 2 bases, 6 bases remained unmatched. Sequenced material: naive CD4+ T cells sorted from blood. The subset is: CD45RA+ positively selected. This rearrangement joins TRBV5-4 to TRBJ2-3; 15 bases line up with TRBD2. The clonotype was recovered from a young man in good health. In DNA, the CDR3 is TGTGCCAGCAGAGGAGGACTAGCGGGGGGGCTCACAGATACGCAGTATTTT. As protein: CASRGGLAGGLTDTQYF.